This TCR beta chain was profiled in a study of T cells in Graves' hyperthyroidism and ophthalmopathy. Hyperthyroidism patients were newly diagnosed, had disease duration under 2 months, and were aged 18 to 65 years. Uncontrolled infection, other autoimmune disease, pregnancy or lactation disqualified patients from enrolment. The CDR3 consists of 18 residues. CDR1 SGHTA and CDR2 FQGNSA come from the germline V gene. The ends were cut back, 5 bases at V and 0 bases at J, with 20 bases in the middle. TCR beta CDR3 sequences were amplified from RNA transcripts. When the TCR CDR3 underwent first-round RT-PCR, the HTBI primer set was used. Each CDR3 protein gets one entry after TCRdb re-called the multiplex PCR reads with MiXCR. The sample consists of under 350,000 distinct CDR3 sequences, 15% to 20% of them appearing once. This clonotype was counted at least ten times.

The chain combines TRBV7-2 with TRBJ2-1, with D possibly TRBD2 on 6 matching bases. The sequenced sample consisted of blood. The sequence was obtained from a woman between 50 and 59 years old with Graves' hyperthyroidism. The CDR3 loop is CASSLLYGSESSYNEQFF. The CDR3 coding sequence is TGTGCCAGCAGCCTCCTTTACGGGAGCGAAAGCTCCTACAATGAGCAGTTCTTC.